This T cell receptor (beta chain) is drawn from a study of cytomegalovirus exposure and HLA in healthy donors. As regards this clone: Antigen specificity is unknown.

This PCR relied on a set of 60 Vbeta primers and 13 Jbeta primers. Repertoires were generated with immunoSEQ multiplex PCR, while TCRdb's copy carries only in-frame clones and drops some. The sample has fewer than 150,000 clones; roughly 70% are singletons. Findings and limits, study-wide: Data from an earlier analysis indicated that most TCR beta V segments were productive either about 90% or about 30% of the time. A later analysis found most CMV-associated TCR beta chains apparently HLA-restricted.

Germline CDR1 is SGDLS and CDR2 is YYNGEE. V trimming: 4 bases; J trimming: 3 bases; junction bases outside the gene matches: 5. The CDR3 is 14 residues long. The TCR comes from a man aged 25-45 years in good health and CMV-seronegative. The sequenced material came from PBMCs. The rearrangement joins TRBV9 to TRBJ1-2, with TRBD1 identical over 8 bases. In nucleotides, the CDR3 is TGTGCCAGCAGCCCCCAGGGGGCCGACTATGGCTACACCTTC. It codes for CASSPQGADYGYTF.